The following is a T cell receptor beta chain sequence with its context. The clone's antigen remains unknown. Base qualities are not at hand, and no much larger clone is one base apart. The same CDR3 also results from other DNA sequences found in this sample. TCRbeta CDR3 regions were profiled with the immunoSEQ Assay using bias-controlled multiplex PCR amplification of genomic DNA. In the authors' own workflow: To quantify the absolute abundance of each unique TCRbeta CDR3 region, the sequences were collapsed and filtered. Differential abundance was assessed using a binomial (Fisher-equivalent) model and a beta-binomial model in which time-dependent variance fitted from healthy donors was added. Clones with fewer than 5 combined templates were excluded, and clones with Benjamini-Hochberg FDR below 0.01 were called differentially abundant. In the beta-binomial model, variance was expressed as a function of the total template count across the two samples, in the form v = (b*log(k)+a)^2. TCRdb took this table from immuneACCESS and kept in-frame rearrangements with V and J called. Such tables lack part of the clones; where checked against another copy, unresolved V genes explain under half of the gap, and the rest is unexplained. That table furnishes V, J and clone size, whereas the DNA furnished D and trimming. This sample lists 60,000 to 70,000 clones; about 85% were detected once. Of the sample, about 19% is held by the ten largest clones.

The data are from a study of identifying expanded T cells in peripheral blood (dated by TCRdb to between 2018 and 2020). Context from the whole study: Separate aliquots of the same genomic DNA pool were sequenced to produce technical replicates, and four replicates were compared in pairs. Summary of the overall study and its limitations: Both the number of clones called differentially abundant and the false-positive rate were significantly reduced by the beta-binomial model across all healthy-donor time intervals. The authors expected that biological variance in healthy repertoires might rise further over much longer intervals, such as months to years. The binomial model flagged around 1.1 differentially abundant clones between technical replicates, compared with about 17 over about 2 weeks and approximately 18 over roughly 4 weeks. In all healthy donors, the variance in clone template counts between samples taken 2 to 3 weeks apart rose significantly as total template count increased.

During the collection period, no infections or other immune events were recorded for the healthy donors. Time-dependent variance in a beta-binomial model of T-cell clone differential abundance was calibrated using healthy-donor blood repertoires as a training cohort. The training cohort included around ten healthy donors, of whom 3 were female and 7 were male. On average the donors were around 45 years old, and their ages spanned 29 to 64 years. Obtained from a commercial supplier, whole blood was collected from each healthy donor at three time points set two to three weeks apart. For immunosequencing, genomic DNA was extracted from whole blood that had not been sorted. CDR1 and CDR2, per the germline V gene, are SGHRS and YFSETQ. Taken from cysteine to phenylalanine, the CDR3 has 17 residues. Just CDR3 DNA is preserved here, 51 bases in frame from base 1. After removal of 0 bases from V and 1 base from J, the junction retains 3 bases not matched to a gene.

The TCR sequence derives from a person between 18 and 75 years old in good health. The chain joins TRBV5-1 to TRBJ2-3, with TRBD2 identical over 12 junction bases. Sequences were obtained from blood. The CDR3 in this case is CASSLGLAGAGTDTQYF. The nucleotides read TGCGCCAGCAGCTTGGGACTAGCGGGAGCTGGCACAGATACGCAGTATTTT. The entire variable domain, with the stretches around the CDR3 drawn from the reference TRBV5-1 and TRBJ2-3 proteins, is KAGVTQTPRYLIKTRGQQVTLSCSPISGHRSVSWYQQTPGQGLQFLFEYFSETQRNKGNFPGRFSGRQFSNSRSEMNVSTLELGDSALYLCASSLGLAGAGTDTQYFGPGTRLTVL.